The clone carrying this T cell receptor (beta chain) is classed as medium-sized by frequency. Its antigen is unidentified. The CDR3 end falls 3 residues outside the read, so it is completed with the germline J gene. The table came from immunoSEQ multiplex PCR; TCRdb's copy has only in-frame clones and leaves some out. This sample's table has about 23,000 clones. The record originates from a study of Tregs in tolerant kidney transplant recipients. General study findings and limits: Changing PCR primers prevented nucleotide comparison between some patients' samples. Activated donor B cell expansion appeared to reveal the most relevant donor-specific TCRbeta repertoire. No direct test of biological reproducibility was done here.

Related graft donors supplied nonmyeloablative bone marrow transplants, and mixed chimerism was transient. Unstimulated regulatory T cells (CD4+CD25+CD127-), CD4+CD25- non-regulatory cells, CD4 and CD8 cells were FACS-sorted from thawed PBMCs. Germline-derived CDR1 and CDR2 are LGHNA and YNFKEQ. The V end lost 0 bases, the J end lost 0 bases, and 11 bases lay between the germline ends. This CDR3 is built from 16 residues. This specimen was CD4+ T cells from blood (PBMCs), taken 6 months after the transplant. J is TRBJ1-2 and V is TRBV4-2; possible D gene TRBD1, 5 bases. This sequence was found in a human patient who received a combined kidney and bone marrow transplant. The T cells may partly be graft donor cells. Here the CDR3 reads CASSQEGGVANYGYTF. The CDR3 DNA, read in part, is TGTGCCAGCAGCCAAGAGGGGGGGGTAGCTAACTATGGC.